This T cell receptor beta chain was found in a study of neurological immune-mediated disorders. TCRdb used MiXCR to reprocess the 5' RACE reads, holding one entry per CDR3 protein. The repertoire consists of around 17,000 distinct CDR3 sequences, with roughly 3.5% occurring once and the leading ten covering over 20%. CDR1 is MNHEY, CDR2 SVGEGT, per germline. The CDR3 contains 13 residues. V lost 4 bases to trimming and J lost 7 bases, with 11 bases between them. This clonotype showed up many times. The chain carries TRBV6-2 or TRBV6-3 and TRBJ1-5; tentatively, D is TRBD1 (5 bases). The sequence derives from a woman between 40 and 55 years old in good health. Sequencing was done on a sample of CD8+ T cells from blood. CDR3 residues: CASSWGEGQPQHF. DNA for the CDR3: TGTGCCAGCAGTTGGGGGGAAGGGCAGCCCCAGCATTTT.